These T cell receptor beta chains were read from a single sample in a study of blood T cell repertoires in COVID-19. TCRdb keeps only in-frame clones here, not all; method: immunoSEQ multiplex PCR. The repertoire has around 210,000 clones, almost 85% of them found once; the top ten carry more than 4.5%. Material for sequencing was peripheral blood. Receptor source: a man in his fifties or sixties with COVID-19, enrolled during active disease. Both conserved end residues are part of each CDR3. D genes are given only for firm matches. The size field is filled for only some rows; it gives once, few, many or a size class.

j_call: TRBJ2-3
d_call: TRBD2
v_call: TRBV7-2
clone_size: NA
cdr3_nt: TGTGCCAGCAGTTCAGCGGGGGGAAATACGCAGTATTTT
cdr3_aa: CASSSAGGNTQYF

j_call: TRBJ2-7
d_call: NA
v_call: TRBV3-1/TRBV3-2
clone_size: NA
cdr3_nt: TGTGCCAGCAGCCTAGGGACACGGGGATCAGGGTACTTC
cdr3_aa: CASSLGTRGSGYF

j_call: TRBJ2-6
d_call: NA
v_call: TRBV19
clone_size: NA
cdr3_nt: TGTGCCAGTAGTACTGGCGGCTCTGGGGCCAACGTCCTGACTTTC
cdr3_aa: CASSTGGSGANVLTF

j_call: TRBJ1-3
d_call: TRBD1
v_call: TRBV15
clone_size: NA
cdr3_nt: TGTGCCACCAGCAGAGATAAAGGGGGCATGGGTAACACCATATATTTT
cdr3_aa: CATSRDKGGMGNTIYF

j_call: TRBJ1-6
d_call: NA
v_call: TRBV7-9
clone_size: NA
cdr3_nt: TGTGCCAGCAGCTTCCCGCAGGGGAATGACGCCTATAATTCACCCCTCCACTTT
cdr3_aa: CASSFPQGNDAYNSPLHF

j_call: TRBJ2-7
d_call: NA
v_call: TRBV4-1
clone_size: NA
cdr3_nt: TGCGCCAGCAGCCACCCGGGACAAACCTACGAGCAGTACTTC
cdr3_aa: CASSHPGQTYEQYF

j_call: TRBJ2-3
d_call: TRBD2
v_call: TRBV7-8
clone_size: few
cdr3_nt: TGTGCCAGCAGCTCGGATGTGCATGGAAGCGGGGGAACAGATACGCAGTATTTT
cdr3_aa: CASSSDVHGSGGTDTQYF

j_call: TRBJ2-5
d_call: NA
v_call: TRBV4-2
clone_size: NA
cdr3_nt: TGTGCCAGCAGCCAAGGAGGGGGTGAGACCCAGTACTTC
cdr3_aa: CASSQGGGETQYF

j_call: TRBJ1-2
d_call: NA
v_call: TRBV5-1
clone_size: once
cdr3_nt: TGCGCCAGCAGACATCAGGACTATGGCTACACCTTC
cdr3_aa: CASRHQDYGYTF

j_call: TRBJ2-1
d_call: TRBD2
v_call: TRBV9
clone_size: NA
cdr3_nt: TGTGCCAGCAGCGTTTCAAGCGGGGCTCAATACAATGAGCAGTTCTTC
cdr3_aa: CASSVSSGAQYNEQFF

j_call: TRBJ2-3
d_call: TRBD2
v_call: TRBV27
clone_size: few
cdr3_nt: TGTGCCAGCAGTTCTCGAGGACTAGCGTTGGCAGATACGCAGTATTTT
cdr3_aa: CASSSRGLALADTQYF

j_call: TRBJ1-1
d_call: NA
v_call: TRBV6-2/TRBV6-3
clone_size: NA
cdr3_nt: TGTGCCAGCAGTTCTCCCGGGAAGGGATTGAACACTGAAGCTTTCTTT
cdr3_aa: CASSSPGKGLNTEAFF

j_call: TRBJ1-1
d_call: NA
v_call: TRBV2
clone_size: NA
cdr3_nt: TGTGCCAGCAGTCTAGGACAGTCCACTGAAGCTTTCTTT
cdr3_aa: CASSLGQSTEAFF

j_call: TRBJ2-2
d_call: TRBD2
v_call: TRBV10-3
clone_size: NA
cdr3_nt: TGTGCCATCAGTGGAGGGCTAGCGGGGCCAACCGGGGAGCTGTTTTTT
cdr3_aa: CAISGGLAGPTGELFF

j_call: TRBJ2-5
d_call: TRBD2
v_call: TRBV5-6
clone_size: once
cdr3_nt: TGTGCCAGCAGCTTGGTCCGCGGGGGGGGAACCCAGTACTTC
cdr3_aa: CASSLVRGGGTQYF

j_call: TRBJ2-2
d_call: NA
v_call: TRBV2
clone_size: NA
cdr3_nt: TGTGCCAGCAGTGAAAGGGGATCGGCCGGGGAGCTGTTTTTT
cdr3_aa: CASSERGSAGELFF

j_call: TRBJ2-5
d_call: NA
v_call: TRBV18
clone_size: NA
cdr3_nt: TGTGCCAGCTCACCAACGCAGGGAGAGACCCAGTACTTC
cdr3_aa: CASSPTQGETQYF

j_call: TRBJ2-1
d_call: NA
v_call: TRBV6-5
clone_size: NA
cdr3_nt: TGTGCCAGCAGCAAGAGGGGGTATTATGAGCAGTTCTTC
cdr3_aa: CASSKRGYYEQFF

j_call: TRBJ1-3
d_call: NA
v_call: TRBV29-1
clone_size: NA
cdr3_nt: TGCAGCGTTGAATCAGGTCTTGCGGGAAACACCATATATTTT
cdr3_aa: CSVESGLAGNTIYF

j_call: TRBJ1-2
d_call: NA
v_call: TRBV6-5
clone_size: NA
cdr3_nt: TGTGCCAGCAGTTCCAGGGGAGCCTATGGCTACACCTTC
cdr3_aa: CASSSRGAYGYTF

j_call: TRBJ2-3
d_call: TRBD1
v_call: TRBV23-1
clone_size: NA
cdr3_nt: TGCGCCAGCGGACAAGGACAGGGGGTGAGGTTGGGCACAGATACGCAGTATTTT
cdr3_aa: CASGQGQGVRLGTDTQYF

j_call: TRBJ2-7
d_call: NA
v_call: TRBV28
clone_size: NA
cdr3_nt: TGTGCCAGCAGTTCTTCTGGCAGGGACATCTACGAGCAGTACTTC
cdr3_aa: CASSSSGRDIYEQYF

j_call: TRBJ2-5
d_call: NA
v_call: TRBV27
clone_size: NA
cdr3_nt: TGTGCCAGCAAGGAATCGGACAGCCTCCAAGAGACCCAGTACTTC
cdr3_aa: CASKESDSLQETQYF

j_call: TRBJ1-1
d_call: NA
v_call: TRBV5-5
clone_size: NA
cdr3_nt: TGTGCCAGCAGCTTGGGAGGGTGGGGAGGCACTGAAGCTTTCTTT
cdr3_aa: CASSLGGWGGTEAFF

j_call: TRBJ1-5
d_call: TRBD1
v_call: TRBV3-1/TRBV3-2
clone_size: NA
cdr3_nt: TGTGCCAGCAGCCCACAGGGGGCCTTCAGTCAGCCCCAGCATTTT
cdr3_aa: CASSPQGAFSQPQHF

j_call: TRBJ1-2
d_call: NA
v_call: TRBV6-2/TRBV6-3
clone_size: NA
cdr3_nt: TGTGCCAGCAGTTATGTCCGAGACTATGGCTACACCTTC
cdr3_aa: CASSYVRDYGYTF

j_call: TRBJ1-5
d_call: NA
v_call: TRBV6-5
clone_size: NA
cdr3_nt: TGTGCCAGCAGTCGAGACGGGTGGGGCAATCAGCCCCAGCATTTT
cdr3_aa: CASSRDGWGNQPQHF

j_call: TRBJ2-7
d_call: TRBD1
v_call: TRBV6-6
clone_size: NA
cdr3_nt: TGTGCCAGCAGGACGGGACAGGGGGCCTACGAGCAGTACTTC
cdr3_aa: CASRTGQGAYEQYF

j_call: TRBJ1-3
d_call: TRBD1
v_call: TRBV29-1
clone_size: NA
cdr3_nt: TGCAGCGTTTGGACAGGGTGGGAGGGAAACACCATATATTTT
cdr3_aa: CSVWTGWEGNTIYF

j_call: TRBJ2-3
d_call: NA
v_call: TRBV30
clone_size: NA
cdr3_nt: TGTGCCTGGAGTGGCCTCCCGGTAGATACGCAGTATTTT
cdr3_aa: CAWSGLPVDTQYF

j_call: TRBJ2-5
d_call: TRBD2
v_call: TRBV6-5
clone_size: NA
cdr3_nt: TGTGCCAGCAGTCGACTAGCGGGGGGGCCAGAGACCCAGTACTTC
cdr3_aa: CASSRLAGGPETQYF

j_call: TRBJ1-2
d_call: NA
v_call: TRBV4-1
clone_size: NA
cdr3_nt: TGCGCCAGCAGCCAAGATCAGGGGATCCATGGCTACACCTTC
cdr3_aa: CASSQDQGIHGYTF

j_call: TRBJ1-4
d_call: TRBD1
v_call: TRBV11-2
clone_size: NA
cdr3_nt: TGTGCCAGCAGCACTAACAGGGGGGATTCTGAAAAACTGTTTTTT
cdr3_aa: CASSTNRGDSEKLFF